This is a list of T cell receptor beta chains from one sample in a study of T cells in Graves' hyperthyroidism and ophthalmopathy. One entry per CDR3 protein, called by TCRdb with MiXCR from the multiplex PCR reads. The sample contains a few hundred thousand distinct CDR3 sequences, just over 45% of which appear only once. The specimen was peripheral blood or thyroid tissue (not recorded which). These TCRs come from a woman aged 18-30 years with Graves' hyperthyroidism. Both conserved end residues are trimmed from each CDR3. Fields, in order: J gene, clone size, V gene, CDR3 protein. The size of a clone is reported for some rows only, either as once, few or many, or as a class for expanded clones.

TRBJ2-3 | many | TRBV6-4 | ASSEAGGTDTQY
TRBJ1-4 | . | TRBV6-2/TRBV6-3 | ASSNWANEKLF
TRBJ2-5 | . | TRBV7-8 | ASSLRRPGATSGEETQY
TRBJ1-2 | large | TRBV29-1 | SVETGGYT
TRBJ2-5 | . | TRBV29-1 | SVEPTDRGPETQY
TRBJ1-6 | . | TRBV4-3 | ASSRDSHSPLH
TRBJ2-5 | many | TRBV19 | ASSNTQLSQETQY
TRBJ2-1 | . | TRBV7-6 | ASSLLLYNEQF
TRBJ2-7 | few | TRBV3-1 | AVTHGTGRFEQY
TRBJ2-7 | many | TRBV14 | ASSQGGPGLAAQRSYEQY
TRBJ2-1 | . | TRBV7-9 | ASSSARDIPYNEQF